These T cell receptor beta chains were read from a single sample in a study of blood T cell repertoires in COVID-19. Assay used: immunoSEQ multiplex PCR; TCRdb lists only in-frame clones, some missing. This table has some 100,000 clones, 85% to 90% appearing once. Sequencing was done on a sample of peripheral blood. These receptors all come from a man aged 50 to 59 with COVID-19, enrolled during active disease. CDR3s include the opening cysteine and the closing phenylalanine or tryptophan. Fields, in order: J gene, V gene, clone size, D gene, CDR3 protein, CDR3 DNA. The D gene is left open where the match is weak. Part of the rows lack a size; the others show once, few, many or a class for expanded clones.

J gene: TRBJ2-3; V gene: TRBV5-1; clone size: -; D gene: TRBD2; CDR3 protein: CASSSIGLAGGPRDTQYF; CDR3 DNA: TGCGCCAGCAGCTCCATCGGACTAGCGGGGGGGCCGAGAGATACGCAGTATTTT
J gene: TRBJ1-1; V gene: TRBV11-2; clone size: -; D gene: -; CDR3 protein: CASSSPAGKNTEAFF; CDR3 DNA: TGTGCCAGCAGCTCCCCGGCAGGGAAGAACACTGAAGCTTTCTTT
J gene: TRBJ1-4; V gene: TRBV2; clone size: -; D gene: -; CDR3 protein: CASSVTGIHNEKLFF; CDR3 DNA: TGTGCCAGCAGTGTCACGGGTATCCATAATGAAAAACTGTTTTTT
J gene: TRBJ1-4; V gene: TRBV6-5; clone size: -; D gene: -; CDR3 protein: CASSPRARTNEKLFF; CDR3 DNA: TGTGCCAGCAGCCCCAGGGCACGCACTAATGAAAAACTGTTTTTT
J gene: TRBJ1-5; V gene: TRBV3-1/TRBV3-2; clone size: -; D gene: -; CDR3 protein: CASSPDSGRPQHF; CDR3 DNA: TGTGCCAGCAGCCCGGACAGCGGCCGGCCCCAGCATTTT
J gene: TRBJ1-6; V gene: TRBV18; clone size: -; D gene: TRBD1; CDR3 protein: CASSNRRGDNSPLHF; CDR3 DNA: TGTGCCAGCTCAAACCGCAGGGGGGATAATTCACCCCTCCACTTT
J gene: TRBJ1-1; V gene: TRBV5-6; clone size: -; D gene: -; CDR3 protein: CASSRQRVNTEAFF; CDR3 DNA: TGTGCCAGCAGCCGACAGCGTGTGAACACTGAAGCTTTCTTT
J gene: TRBJ1-1; V gene: TRBV18; clone size: -; D gene: -; CDR3 protein: CASSRIRDTEAFF; CDR3 DNA: TGTGCCAGCTCACGGATCAGGGACACTGAAGCTTTCTTT
J gene: TRBJ1-2; V gene: TRBV5-1; clone size: -; D gene: TRBD1; CDR3 protein: CASSLGGTDGYTF; CDR3 DNA: TGCGCCAGCAGCTTGGGAGGGACAGACGGCTACACCTTC
J gene: TRBJ1-2; V gene: TRBV5-6; clone size: -; D gene: TRBD1; CDR3 protein: CASRSRDRVFGYTF; CDR3 DNA: TGTGCCAGCCGCTCCCGGGACAGGGTATTTGGCTACACCTTC
J gene: TRBJ1-1; V gene: TRBV6-5; clone size: once; D gene: -; CDR3 protein: CASRQGKVNTEAFF; CDR3 DNA: TGTGCCAGCAGACAGGGCAAGGTGAACACTGAAGCTTTCTTT
J gene: TRBJ2-3; V gene: TRBV2; clone size: -; D gene: -; CDR3 protein: CASRQGRQDTQYF; CDR3 DNA: TGTGCCAGCAGACAGGGCCGCCAAGATACGCAGTATTTT
J gene: TRBJ2-1; V gene: TRBV6-2/TRBV6-3; clone size: -; D gene: TRBD2; CDR3 protein: CASSSPRLAGRLSYNEQFF; CDR3 DNA: TGTGCCAGCAGTTCCCCAAGACTAGCGGGGCGTCTATCCTACAATGAGCAGTTCTTC
J gene: TRBJ1-3; V gene: TRBV10-3; clone size: -; D gene: -; CDR3 protein: CAISPVGGGSGNTIYF; CDR3 DNA: TGTGCCATCAGTCCAGTGGGAGGAGGCTCTGGAAACACCATATATTTT
J gene: TRBJ2-1; V gene: TRBV7-9; clone size: -; D gene: -; CDR3 protein: CASSPWSSPYYNEQFF; CDR3 DNA: TGTGCCAGCAGCCCCTGGAGTTCGCCTTACTACAATGAGCAGTTCTTC
J gene: TRBJ1-6; V gene: TRBV4-2; clone size: -; D gene: TRBD1; CDR3 protein: CASSQASGQGLNSPLHF; CDR3 DNA: TGTGCCAGCAGCCAAGCAAGCGGACAGGGACTAAATTCACCCCTCCACTTT
J gene: TRBJ2-2; V gene: TRBV4-3; clone size: -; D gene: -; CDR3 protein: CASSPPNTGELFF; CDR3 DNA: TGCGCCAGCAGCCCTCCTAACACCGGGGAGCTGTTTTTT
J gene: TRBJ1-4; V gene: TRBV5-5; clone size: once; D gene: -; CDR3 protein: CASSLKQVVTNEKLFF; CDR3 DNA: TGTGCCAGCAGCCTCAAACAGGTGGTAACTAATGAAAAACTGTTTTTT
J gene: TRBJ2-2; V gene: TRBV9; clone size: -; D gene: -; CDR3 protein: CASSLNVGELFF; CDR3 DNA: TGTGCCAGCAGCCTAAACGTTGGGGAGCTGTTTTTT
J gene: TRBJ2-1; V gene: TRBV29-1; clone size: -; D gene: -; CDR3 protein: CSVQSADSYNEQFF; CDR3 DNA: TGCAGCGTTCAATCGGCGGATTCCTACAATGAGCAGTTCTTC
J gene: TRBJ2-7; V gene: TRBV15; clone size: -; D gene: TRBD1; CDR3 protein: CATSRGDREEQYF; CDR3 DNA: TGTGCCACCAGCAGGGGCGACAGGGAGGAGCAGTACTTC
J gene: TRBJ2-1; V gene: TRBV27; clone size: -; D gene: TRBD1; CDR3 protein: CASSLRAGTGAYNEQFF; CDR3 DNA: TGTGCCAGCAGTTTACGGGCTGGGACAGGGGCCTACAATGAGCAGTTCTTC
J gene: TRBJ2-7; V gene: TRBV3-1/TRBV3-2; clone size: once; D gene: TRBD1; CDR3 protein: CASSRQGAGEQYF; CDR3 DNA: TGTGCCAGCAGCCGACAGGGGGCGGGGGAGCAGTACTTC
J gene: TRBJ1-4; V gene: TRBV3-1/TRBV3-2; clone size: -; D gene: -; CDR3 protein: CASSQGHGGLFF; CDR3 DNA: TGTGCCAGCAGCCAGGGGCACGGAGGGCTGTTTTTT
J gene: TRBJ1-6; V gene: TRBV6-5; clone size: -; D gene: TRBD1; CDR3 protein: CASSQDRAESPLHF; CDR3 DNA: TGTGCCAGCAGTCAGGACAGGGCGGAGTCACCCCTCCACTTT
J gene: TRBJ2-2; V gene: TRBV10-3; clone size: once; D gene: TRBD2; CDR3 protein: CATIAGGNTGELFF; CDR3 DNA: TGTGCCACCATAGCGGGGGGGAACACCGGGGAGCTGTTTTTT
J gene: TRBJ1-5; V gene: TRBV6-6; clone size: -; D gene: -; CDR3 protein: CASSYSGNSNQPQHF; CDR3 DNA: TGTGCCAGCAGTTACTCGGGCAATAGCAATCAGCCCCAGCATTTT
J gene: TRBJ1-1; V gene: TRBV19; clone size: -; D gene: TRBD1; CDR3 protein: CASSLGQGNTEAFF; CDR3 DNA: TGTGCCAGTAGTCTCGGACAGGGGAACACTGAAGCTTTCTTT
J gene: TRBJ1-3; V gene: TRBV6-5; clone size: -; D gene: -; CDR3 protein: CASTQIIQSGNTIYF; CDR3 DNA: TGTGCCAGCACCCAGATCATTCAGTCTGGAAACACCATATATTTT
J gene: TRBJ1-2; V gene: TRBV6-5; clone size: -; D gene: -; CDR3 protein: CASSYSAGYGYTF; CDR3 DNA: TGTGCCAGCAGTTACTCTGCAGGCTATGGCTACACCTTC
J gene: TRBJ2-3; V gene: TRBV28; clone size: -; D gene: -; CDR3 protein: CASSFSAGRTDTQYF; CDR3 DNA: TGTGCCAGCAGTTTTTCGGCGGGGCGCACAGATACGCAGTATTTT
J gene: TRBJ2-5; V gene: TRBV7-9; clone size: -; D gene: -; CDR3 protein: CAVRGLPEETQYF; CDR3 DNA: TGTGCGGTAAGGGGTTTACCGGAAGAGACCCAGTACTTC
J gene: TRBJ1-1; V gene: TRBV19; clone size: few; D gene: -; CDR3 protein: CASSISGSGNTEAFF; CDR3 DNA: TGTGCCAGTAGTATTTCAGGAAGTGGGAACACTGAAGCTTTCTTT
J gene: TRBJ2-5; V gene: TRBV6-2/TRBV6-3; clone size: -; D gene: TRBD1; CDR3 protein: CASSYTVDRGGIRETQYF; CDR3 DNA: TGTGCCAGCAGTTACACCGTCGACAGGGGAGGTATCAGGGAGACCCAGTACTTC
J gene: TRBJ2-1; V gene: TRBV6-5; clone size: -; D gene: -; CDR3 protein: CASSLLFGEQFF; CDR3 DNA: TGTGCCAGCTCCCTCCTTTTTGGCGAGCAGTTCTTC
J gene: TRBJ1-1; V gene: TRBV6-2/TRBV6-3; clone size: -; D gene: -; CDR3 protein: CASSKQQLSNTEAFF; CDR3 DNA: TGTGCCAGCAGTAAACAACAGTTATCGAACACTGAAGCTTTCTTT
J gene: TRBJ1-1; V gene: TRBV28; clone size: -; D gene: -; CDR3 protein: CATQVPGTEAFF; CDR3 DNA: TGTGCCACCCAGGTTCCGGGGACTGAAGCTTTCTTT
J gene: TRBJ2-1; V gene: TRBV7-9; clone size: -; D gene: TRBD2; CDR3 protein: CASRLSGEYNEQFF; CDR3 DNA: TGTGCCAGCAGGCTGAGCGGGGAGTACAATGAGCAGTTCTTC
J gene: TRBJ2-2; V gene: TRBV2; clone size: few; D gene: TRBD1; CDR3 protein: CASRAQGIGELFF; CDR3 DNA: TGTGCCAGCAGAGCACAGGGGATCGGGGAGCTGTTTTTT
J gene: TRBJ1-5; V gene: TRBV18; clone size: -; D gene: -; CDR3 protein: CASSGQESNQPQHF; CDR3 DNA: TGTGCCAGCTCAGGACAAGAGAGCAATCAGCCCCAGCATTTT
J gene: TRBJ1-6; V gene: TRBV30; clone size: -; D gene: TRBD1; CDR3 protein: CAWRRGGWNNSPLHF; CDR3 DNA: TGTGCCTGGAGGAGAGGGGGCTGGAATAATTCACCCCTCCACTTT
J gene: TRBJ1-1; V gene: TRBV19; clone size: -; D gene: -; CDR3 protein: CASSIGVPNTEAFF; CDR3 DNA: TGTGCCAGTAGTATAGGCGTCCCGAACACTGAAGCTTTCTTT
J gene: TRBJ2-2; V gene: TRBV7-9; clone size: -; D gene: -; CDR3 protein: CAGRVTNTGELFF; CDR3 DNA: TGTGCCGGCCGGGTCACGAACACCGGGGAGCTGTTTTTT
J gene: TRBJ2-5; V gene: TRBV11-1; clone size: -; D gene: TRBD1; CDR3 protein: CASSLAGDREETQYF; CDR3 DNA: TGTGCCAGCAGCTTAGCCGGGGACAGAGAAGAGACCCAGTACTTC
J gene: TRBJ2-1; V gene: TRBV5-4; clone size: -; D gene: -; CDR3 protein: CASSLGTRYNEQFF; CDR3 DNA: TGTGCCAGCAGCTTGGGGACACGATACAATGAGCAGTTCTTC
J gene: TRBJ2-3; V gene: TRBV19; clone size: -; D gene: TRBD1; CDR3 protein: CASGTGKTDTQYF; CDR3 DNA: TGTGCCAGCGGGACAGGGAAAACAGATACGCAGTATTTT
J gene: TRBJ2-2; V gene: TRBV29-1; clone size: once; D gene: -; CDR3 protein: CSVARENTGELFF; CDR3 DNA: TGCAGCGTTGCGAGGGAAAACACCGGGGAGCTGTTTTTT
J gene: TRBJ1-6; V gene: TRBV15; clone size: -; D gene: -; CDR3 protein: CATSRSSLRGSNSPLHF; CDR3 DNA: TGTGCCACCAGCAGATCATCGCTGCGGGGTAGTAATTCACCCCTCCACTTT
J gene: TRBJ1-5; V gene: TRBV18; clone size: once; D gene: TRBD1; CDR3 protein: CASSPWDRGSNQPQHF; CDR3 DNA: TGTGCCAGCTCACCCTGGGACAGGGGTAGCAATCAGCCCCAGCATTTT